These T cell receptor beta chains were read from a single sample in a study of blood T cell repertoires in COVID-19. Repertoires were generated with immunoSEQ multiplex PCR, while TCRdb's copy carries only in-frame clones and drops some. The repertoire includes 37,000 or so clones, about 85% of them detected once, and about 29% sits in the top ten. Source material: peripheral blood. Receptor source: a man older than 75 with active or convalescent COVID-19. CDR3s include the opening cysteine and the closing phenylalanine or tryptophan. D genes are given only for firm matches. Clone size is stated in some rows and not others, as once, few, many or a class when expanded.

j_call | v_call | d_call | clone_size | cdr3_nt | cdr3_aa
TRBJ2-2 | TRBV19 | TRBD2 | - | TGTGCCAGTAGTAGCAGCGGGGGGCAGAACACCGGGGAGCTGTTTTTT | CASSSSGGQNTGELFF
TRBJ1-5 | TRBV5-6 | - | - | TGTGCCAGCAGCTTGGTGGGCGCCAATCAGCCCCAGCATTTT | CASSLVGANQPQHF
TRBJ2-7 | TRBV28 | TRBD2 | - | TGTGCCAGCAGTCCTCTAGCGGGAGGGCCGTACGAGCAGTACTTC | CASSPLAGGPYEQYF
TRBJ2-5 | TRBV12-3/TRBV12-4 | - | - | TGTGCCAGCAGCCCTTCCGGGGAGACCCAGTACTTC | CASSPSGETQYF
TRBJ1-2 | TRBV19 | - | - | TGTGCCAGTAGTCCAGAGGTCCGGACAGTCTATGGCTACACCTTC | CASSPEVRTVYGYTF
TRBJ2-2 | TRBV19 | - | - | TGTGCCAGTAGTATGTCAGGGATTGGGACCGGGGAGCTGTTTTTT | CASSMSGIGTGELFF
TRBJ2-3 | TRBV6-1 | - | few | TGTGCCAGCAGTGAAAGGGAACGGGTAGGGGGCACAGATACGCAGTATTTT | CASSERERVGGTDTQYF
TRBJ2-1 | TRBV27 | - | - | TGTGCCAGCAGGCAGACTCCTTTCTATGAGCAGTTCTTC | CASRQTPFYEQFF
TRBJ2-7 | TRBV4-1 | TRBD2 | - | TGCGCCAGCAGCCAAGATCACCCCGGACTAGTTCCCTACGAGCAGTACTTC | CASSQDHPGLVPYEQYF
TRBJ1-6 | TRBV5-4 | - | - | TGTGCCAGCAGCTTGGAATCCGACAGTCAAAATTCACCCCTCCACTTT | CASSLESDSQNSPLHF
TRBJ2-3 | TRBV7-3 | TRBD2 | - | TGTGCCAGCAGCCTACAGACTAGCGGGGGGGCAGACGGAACGCAGTATTTT | CASSLQTSGGADGTQYF
TRBJ1-1 | TRBV5-5 | - | - | TGTGCCAGCAGCTTCCGACAGGACCTCGAAGCTTTCTTT | CASSFRQDLEAFF
TRBJ1-2 | TRBV7-2 | - | - | TGTGCCAGCAGCTCCAGGGTTGGATATGGCTACACCTTC | CASSSRVGYGYTF
TRBJ2-5 | TRBV2 | - | few | TGTGCCAGCAGTGAAGGGGGACACTCGACGGAGACCCAGTACTTC | CASSEGGHSTETQYF
TRBJ1-6 | TRBV2 | - | - | TGTGCCAGCAGTGAAGCTGAGGAGTTAACACCCCTCCACTTT | CASSEAEELTPLHF
TRBJ2-5 | TRBV4-3 | TRBD2 | - | TGCGCCAGCAGCCAAGACCGTGGAGCGGGGGGGTCCCAAGAGACCCAGTACTTC | CASSQDRGAGGSQETQYF
TRBJ2-7 | TRBV5-4 | - | - | TGTGCCAGCAGCCTAGGGGGGGGCTACGAGCAGTACTTC | CASSLGGGYEQYF
TRBJ1-3 | TRBV19 | - | few | TGTGCCAGTAGTGACCCCCGAGGGCGCTCTGGAAACACCATATATTTT | CASSDPRGRSGNTIYF
TRBJ2-3 | TRBV19 | TRBD1 | few | TGTGCCAGTAGTCAAGGGACAGGACACACAGATACGCAGTATTTT | CASSQGTGHTDTQYF
TRBJ2-7 | TRBV29-1 | - | - | TGCAGCGTTCCTTGGGGGCCCCGAAGGGGCGAGCAGTACTTC | CSVPWGPRRGEQYF
TRBJ1-1 | TRBV5-4 | - | once | TGTGCCAGCAGCTTGTTGCAGGGGTCGAACACTGAAGCTTTCTTT | CASSLLQGSNTEAFF
TRBJ2-1 | TRBV6-6 | - | - | TGTGCCAGCAGTTTTGAACGAGACTTCGGGCAGTTCTTC | CASSFERDFGQFF
TRBJ1-6 | TRBV4-2 | - | few | TGTGCCAGCAGCCAAGATAGCGGGGTGAGAGGGTCACCCCTCCACTTT | CASSQDSGVRGSPLHF
TRBJ2-7 | TRBV5-5 | TRBD1 | - | TGTGCCAGCAGCTTTACGGGACAGGGCTACGAGCAGTACTTC | CASSFTGQGYEQYF
TRBJ1-4 | TRBV5-4 | TRBD1 | - | TGTGCCAGCAGCCGACAGGGGGCGCTTTCTAATGAAAAACTGTTTTTT | CASSRQGALSNEKLFF
TRBJ2-5 | TRBV11-3 | - | - | TGTGCCAGCAGCATGGGAGGGACAGGCGGAGAGACCCAGTACTTC | CASSMGGTGGETQYF
TRBJ2-7 | TRBV7-2 | TRBD2 | - | TGTGCCAGCAGCTTAGGGACTAGCGGGACCTACGAGCAGTACTTC | CASSLGTSGTYEQYF
TRBJ2-7 | TRBV5-1 | - | - | TGCGCTAGCAGCGGCGGGGTAAGAGCAGGCTACTCCTACGAGCAGTACTTC | CASSGGVRAGYSYEQYF
TRBJ1-2 | TRBV7-9 | - | - | TGTGCCAGCAGCCCCAGTGGGCAGATGTTCTATGGCTACACCTTC | CASSPSGQMFYGYTF
TRBJ2-7 | TRBV11-3 | TRBD2 | - | TGTGCCAGCAGCCCCGGGGAGGGGTACGAGCAGTACTTC | CASSPGEGYEQYF
TRBJ1-3 | TRBV7-9 | - | - | TGTGCCAGCAGCTTGGCGGGAGGGTCCGTAAACACCATATATTTT | CASSLAGGSVNTIYF
TRBJ1-1 | TRBV20-1 | - | - | TGCAGTGCCGGAGGTACCACTGAAGCTTTCTTT | CSAGGTTEAFF
TRBJ2-3 | TRBV4-1 | - | once | TGCGCCAGCAGCCCGACCGCGGGACCCCGGACCACAGATACGCAGTATTTT | CASSPTAGPRTTDTQYF
TRBJ1-1 | TRBV3-1/TRBV3-2 | - | medium-sized | TGTGCCAGCAGCCAGATAACAGGTTACACTGAAGCTTTCTTT | CASSQITGYTEAFF
TRBJ2-7 | TRBV5-1 | TRBD1 | - | TGCGCCAGCAGCTTGGCAGGGACAGGGATCTACGAGCAGTACTTC | CASSLAGTGIYEQYF
TRBJ2-5 | TRBV18 | - | - | TGTGCCAGCTCACCGAATAGACAAGAGACCCAGTACTTC | CASSPNRQETQYF
TRBJ1-2 | TRBV9 | TRBD1 | - | TGTGCCAGCAGCGTGTCCGGGACAGGGCTTTTTGGCTATGGCTACACCTTC | CASSVSGTGLFGYGYTF
TRBJ2-7 | TRBV5-4 | - | - | TGTGCCAGCAGCTTGGATGGAGTCACCTACGAGCAGTACTTC | CASSLDGVTYEQYF
TRBJ2-7 | TRBV5-1 | TRBD2 | - | TGCGCCAGCAGCTCTGGTACCCTAGCGGCTACCTACGAGCAGTACTTC | CASSSGTLAATYEQYF
TRBJ1-3 | TRBV2 | - | - | TGTGCCAGCACGTTGGAGGGAAACACCATATATTTT | CASTLEGNTIYF
TRBJ2-3 | TRBV5-1 | TRBD2 | few | TGCGCCAGCAGCACGGGACTAGCGGGAGGGCCCAGCACAGATACGCAGTATTTT | CASSTGLAGGPSTDTQYF
TRBJ2-2 | TRBV11-2 | - | - | TGTGCCAGCAGCTTAAGATTAGGCGGCGGGGAGCTGTTTTTT | CASSLRLGGGELFF
TRBJ2-1 | TRBV20-1 | TRBD2 | few | TGCAGTGCTAAGGGACTAGATGAGCAGTTCTTC | CSAKGLDEQFF
TRBJ2-1 | TRBV19 | TRBD1 | - | TGTGCCAGTAGTACCAGACAGGGGAGCTCCTACAATGAGCAGTTCTTC | CASSTRQGSSYNEQFF
TRBJ1-1 | TRBV19 | - | - | TGTGCCAGTCTCCGAGACAGGCAATTCACTGAAGCTTTCTTT | CASLRDRQFTEAFF
TRBJ2-7 | TRBV7-9 | TRBD2 | few | TGTGCCAGCAGTCAGGGAGGGGAGGGTTCTGGAGAGCAGTACTTC | CASSQGGEGSGEQYF
TRBJ1-5 | TRBV7-2 | TRBD1 | - | TGTGCCAGCAGCTTAGAGAGACAGGGTCAGCCCCAGCATTTT | CASSLERQGQPQHF
TRBJ2-5 | TRBV5-4 | - | - | TGTGCCAGCAGCCGGGGGGCAGCGGAACAAGAGACCCAGTACTTC | CASSRGAAEQETQYF
TRBJ2-1 | TRBV27 | TRBD2 | - | TGTGCCAGCAGGCAGACTAGCGGGGGTTACAATGAGCAGTTCTTC | CASRQTSGGYNEQFF
TRBJ2-1 | TRBV24-1 | - | - | TGTGCCACCAGTGGCGGAACAGGATCTGAGCAGTTCTTC | CATSGGTGSEQFF
TRBJ2-1 | TRBV29-1 | - | - | TGCAGCGTTGTACCGGACAATGAGCAGTTCTTC | CSVVPDNEQFF
TRBJ1-3 | TRBV19 | - | once | TGTGCCAGTAGTATAGCGCCCGGGGTCTCTGGAAACACCATATATTTT | CASSIAPGVSGNTIYF
TRBJ1-2 | TRBV11-2 | - | few | TGTGCCAGCAGCTTAGGTCTTTATAGGGGGAGTAACTATGGCTACACCTTC | CASSLGLYRGSNYGYTF
TRBJ2-7 | TRBV11-3 | TRBD1 | - | TGTGCCAGCAGCTTATTCGGACAGGGCCTCGAGCAGTACTTC | CASSLFGQGLEQYF
TRBJ2-1 | TRBV7-9 | - | - | TGTGCCAGCAGCTTAGGGCCGGGGAGCTCCTACAATGAGCAGTTCTTC | CASSLGPGSSYNEQFF